The text below deals with one T cell receptor beta chain. The record originates from a study of blood T cells in healthy people across ages. The CDR3 has 14 residues. The V gene's germline CDR1 is SGHTA and CDR2 FQGTGA. Sample-barcoded 5' priming and a J-beta primer mix drove a second PCR of about 7 to 11 cycles. One entry per CDR3 protein, called by TCRdb with MiXCR from the 5' RACE reads. The sample includes roughly 800,000 distinct CDR3 sequences, approximately 25% of them seen just once. The same sample was also used in a study of T cells of mothers and their children.

V gene TRBV7-3 combines with J gene TRBJ2-5; 11 positions agree with TRBD2. TRBJ2-1 explains the end of the DNA better; the J call may be wrong. This receptor was obtained from a boy aged 5-17 years in good health. The sequenced sample was blood. CDR3 residues: CASSSLAGGVEQFF. The CDR3 bases are TGTGCCAGCAGCTCCCTAGCGGGAGGAGTTGAGCAGTTCTTC.